Each of the 8 T cell receptor beta chains below was sequenced from the same sample in a study of T cell responses to AZD1222 COVID-19 vaccine. Data came from immunoSEQ multiplex PCR; TCRdb stores just in-frame clones and leaves some out. The sample has approximately 150,000 clones, approximately 91% seen once. This material consisted of peripheral blood, taken on day 0 of AZD1222 vaccination. Every receptor here comes from an adult in good health.

J is TRBJ1-1 and V is TRBV6-2 or TRBV6-3; D gene unclear. V dropped 2 bases and J dropped 1 base, with 11 bases sitting between them. The CDR3 is 15 amino acids. Germline lookup yields CDR1 MNHEY and CDR2 SVGEGT. CDR3 coding DNA: TGTGCCAGCAGTTACGAAGAACTCCCGAACACTGAAGCTTTCTTT. Protein product: CASSYEELPNTEAFF.

This chain links TRBV18 with TRBJ2-7, with 14 nucleotides matching TRBD2. The V gene's germline CDR1 is KGHSH and CDR2 LQKENI. J gave up 7 bases and V 4 bases, and 6 bases lay outside the gene matches. The CDR3 spans 15 residues. The CDR3 coding sequence is TGTGCCAGCTCACGACTAGCGGGAGGGCCGGAAGAGCAGTACTTC. Amino acids: CASSRLAGGPEEQYF.

The V gene is TRBV18, the J gene TRBJ2-1; no clear D. V lost 0 bases, J lost 4 bases, and 7 bases lay in between. The CDR3 runs 14 residues. CDR1 is KGHSH, CDR2 LQKENI, per germline. CDR3 protein: CASSPPSGYNEQFF. The DNA of the CDR3 is TGTGCCAGCTCACCACCGTCAGGTTACAATGAGCAGTTCTTC.

As to this clone: This sequence may be a read error, since a much larger clone differs from it by one base. The sample holds other DNA sequences that translate to the same CDR3. The chain uses TRBV7-2 and TRBJ2-7, with 8 bases matching TRBD1. The V and J ends lost 1 base and 4 bases, in that order; junction bases with no gene match: 3. Germline values: CDR1 SGHTA, CDR2 FQGNSA. CDR3 length: 14 residues. The CDR3 here is CASSLGTGTYEQYF. The CDR3 DNA reads as TGTGCCAGCAGCTTAGGGACAGGGACGTACGAGCAGTACTTC.

J is TRBJ2-4 and V is TRBV19, with D unclear. The CDR3 totals 15 residues. The germline V and J ends were trimmed by 4 bases and 0 bases, with 10 bases remaining between them. The germline gives CDR1 LNHDA, CDR2 SQIVND (reference sequence). For the CDR3, the DNA is TGTGCCAGTAGTACCCTGGGTGTAGCCAAAAACATTCAGTACTTC. It yields the protein CASSTLGVAKNIQYF.

The count of this clone is one. V and J are TRBV6-1 and TRBJ2-7, with 8 bases fitting TRBD1. V lost 3 bases and J lost 7; bases outside the gene matches: 5. The CDR3 runs to 13 residues. The germline V gene has CDR1 MNHNS and CDR2 SASEGT. DNA of the CDR3: TGTGCCAGCAGTGACCCGGACAGGGAGGAGCAGTACTTC. Residues: CASSDPDREEQYF.

The V gene is TRBV19, the J gene TRBJ1-2; no clear D gene. Germline CDR1 is LNHDA and CDR2 is SQIVND (reference sequence). The CDR3 consists of 13 residues. Trimming cost V 5 bases and J 9 bases, with 16 bases left between them. In DNA, the CDR3 is TGTGCCAGTAGTCCCCCTTACAAGGGTAGCTACACCTTC. This codes for CASSPPYKGSYTF.

V gene TRBV10-3 combines with J gene TRBJ1-1, with D possibly being TRBD1 (6 bases). Germline loops: CDR1 ENHRY, CDR2 SYGVKD. This CDR3 is built from 13 residues. V lost 0 bases to trimming and J lost 8 bases, with 10 bases between them. The CDR3 region is CAISESSQGEAFF. CDR3 bases: TGTGCCATCAGTGAGTCGTCACAGGGAGAAGCTTTCTTT.